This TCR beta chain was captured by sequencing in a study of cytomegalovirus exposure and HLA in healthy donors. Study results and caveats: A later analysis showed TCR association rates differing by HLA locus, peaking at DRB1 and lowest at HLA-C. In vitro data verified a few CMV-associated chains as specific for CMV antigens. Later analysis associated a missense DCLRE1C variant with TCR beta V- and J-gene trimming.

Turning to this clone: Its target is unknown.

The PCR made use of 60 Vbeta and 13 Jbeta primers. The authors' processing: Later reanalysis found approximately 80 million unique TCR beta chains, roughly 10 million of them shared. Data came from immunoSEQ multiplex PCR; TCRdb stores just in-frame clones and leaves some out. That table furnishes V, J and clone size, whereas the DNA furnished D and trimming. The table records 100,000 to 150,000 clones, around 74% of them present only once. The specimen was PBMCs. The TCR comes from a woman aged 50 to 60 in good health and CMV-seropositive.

The CDR3 coding sequence is TGTGCCAGCAGCGTTCCGGGACAGGGGGACGAGCAGTACTTC. Amino acid sequence: CASSVPGQGDEQYF. The chain couples TRBV6-6 to TRBJ2-7, with 11 bases identical to TRBD1. V lost 6 bases to trimming and J lost 5 bases; unmatched junction nucleotides: 6. The CDR3 is 14 residues long. Germline CDR1 and CDR2: MNHNY and SVGAGI (reference sequence).